The T cell receptor (beta chain) under discussion was sequenced for a study of T cell repertoires in cytomegalovirus infection. Study information: From public TCR beta signatures came an indication of both CMV infection and matching HLA type. Findings and limits, study-wide: HLA-C-restricted TCR beta clonotypes specific for CMV led the ex vivo response. CMV carriers having the relevant HLA were flagged by cumulative public TCR beta family frequency.

TCRdb re-called the reads through MiXCR, storing one row per CDR3 protein. The sample holds fewer than 950,000 distinct CDR3 sequences, about 33% seen once. V lost 6 bases to trimming and J lost 5 bases, with 16 bases between them. CDR3 length: 14 amino acids. Remarks on this clonotype: What it binds is unknown.

This TCR came from a human donor in good health (CMV status not recorded). Some clones in this sample may be carry-over from other donors' samples. This sample comprised cultured CD8+ T cells from PBMCs, obtained from culture after CMV antigen stimulation. The gene calls are TRBV12-3 or TRBV12-4 and TRBJ2-5; no clear D. CDR3 residues: CASSPGPIEETQYF. The DNA for the CDR3 is TGTGCCAGCAGCCCCGGGCCGATCGAGGAGACCCAGTACTTC.